The 20 T cell receptor beta chains listed next were all sequenced from one sample in a study of cytomegalovirus exposure and HLA in healthy donors. The PCR ran on 60 Vbeta and 13 Jbeta primers. TCRdb's table, derived via immunoSEQ multiplex PCR, lists solely in-frame clones and lacks some. This table holds 200,000 or so clones. Material: PBMCs. The receptors come from a girl aged 2 to 10 in good health and CMV-seropositive.

The gene calls are TRBV6-1 and TRBJ2-1; TRBD2 agrees at 9 bases. Germline V gene data show CDR1 as MNHNS and CDR2 as SASEGT. With V trimmed by 5 bases and J by 8 bases, 4 bases remained unmatched. This CDR3 is 13 amino acids long. In DNA form, the CDR3 reads TGTGCCAGCAGTCCTGCGGGGGGGTATGAGCAGTTCTTC. Protein: CASSPAGGYEQFF.

The genes are TRBV7-2 and TRBJ2-7; 7 bases match TRBD2. Germline V gene data show CDR1 as SGHTA and CDR2 as FQGNSA. This CDR3 has 17 residues. J lost 4 bases, V lost 2 bases, and 14 bases had no gene match. The CDR3 loop is CASSLREGGSLLYEQYF. The CDR3 DNA follows: TGTGCCAGCAGCTTAAGGGAGGGAGGCTCACTATTGTACGAGCAGTACTTC.

This chain joins TRBV2 and TRBJ1-2; TRBD1 is a possible D gene (6 bases). The CDR3 extends over 14 amino acids. Deletions cut 5 bases from V and 7 bases from J, with 17 bases between. Germline CDR1 is SNHLY and CDR2 is FYNNEI. The CDR3 sequence is CASSYTGTFGGYTF. The CDR3 bases are TGTGCCAGCAGTTACACAGGGACGTTTGGTGGCTACACCTTC.

This chain links TRBV5-8 with TRBJ1-5; no definite D call. This CDR3 comprises 15 residues. Trimming removed 0 bases from V and 3 bases from J, with 10 bases in between. Germline V gene sequence: CDR1 SGHTS, CDR2 YDEGEE. This CDR3 reads CASSLEGGNNQPQHF. DNA for the CDR3: TGTGCCAGCAGCTTGGAGGGAGGAAACAATCAGCCCCAGCATTTT.

The V gene is TRBV7-2, the J gene TRBJ2-4; TRBD2 agrees at 10 bases. V lost 5 bases and J lost 8; bases outside the gene matches: 12. Germline CDR1 reads SGHTA; CDR2 reads FQGNSA. The CDR3 spans 16 residues. The CDR3 bases are TGTGCCAGCAGCCCGAAGCGGGAGGGCCGATCTGACATTCAGTACTTC. Residues: CASSPKREGRSDIQYF.

The V call is TRBV19, the J call TRBJ1-5; unclear D gene. Germline loops: CDR1 LNHDA, CDR2 SQIVND (reference sequence). V was shortened by 7 bases and J by 7 bases, with 14 bases between the two germline ends. CDR3 length: 13 amino acids. DNA of the CDR3: TGTGCCAGTAAGTTGGGAGTTCAACAGCCCCAGCATTTT. This gives the protein CASKLGVQQPQHF.

The rearrangement links TRBV27 to TRBJ1-5; possible D gene TRBD1, 6 bases. The CDR3 is 14 residues long. Germline lookup yields CDR1 MNHEY and CDR2 SMNVEV (reference sequence). V lost 3 bases, J lost 3 bases, and 9 bases lay in between. The CDR3: CASSFDRNNQPQHF. CDR3 in DNA: TGTGCCAGCAGTTTCGACAGGAACAATCAGCCCCAGCATTTT.

The chain joins TRBV18 to TRBJ2-6; 12 bases match TRBD1. Trimming cost V 3 bases and J 2 bases; bases outside gene matches: 8. Germline CDR1 reads KGHSH; CDR2 reads LQKENI. CDR3 length: 19 amino acids. The CDR3 loop reads CASSPDLGQGATGANVLTF. The CDR3 nucleotides read TGTGCCAGCTCACCCGACCTGGGACAGGGGGCAACTGGGGCCAACGTCCTGACTTTC.

V gene TRBV28 combines with J gene TRBJ2-7, with D possibly matching TRBD2 (5 bases). Germline assignment: CDR1 MDHEN and CDR2 SYDVKM. The CDR3 runs 14 residues. V lost 2 bases and J 3 bases, leaving 11 bases between the germline ends. This CDR3 is CASSLELEGYEQYF. CDR3 DNA: TGTGCCAGCAGTTTAGAACTAGAGGGCTACGAGCAGTACTTC.

V and J are TRBV27 and TRBJ1-1; no clear D. Looked up from germline, CDR1 is MNHEY and CDR2 is SMNVEV (reference sequence). Trimming left V 5 bases short and J 4 bases short, with 11 bases between. The CDR3 length is 13 residues. Written as DNA, the CDR3 is TGTGCCAGCAGTCTACGGGGAGGCACTGAAGCTTTCTTT. Residues: CASSLRGGTEAFF.

The rearrangement uses TRBV7-3 and TRBJ2-5, with 7 bases lining up with TRBD1. The end of the DNA aligns better with TRBJ2-7, so the J call may be wrong. From germline, CDR1 is SGHTA and CDR2 FQGTGA. The CDR3 is 14 residues long. CDR3 DNA: TGTGCCAGCAGCCTCCGGGACAGCTCCTACGAGCAGTACTTC. This encodes CASSLRDSSYEQYF.

The chain combines TRBV6-5 with TRBJ2-7; 9 nucleotides match TRBD2. V lost 0 bases to trimming and J lost 3 bases; unmatched junction nucleotides: 6. The germline gives CDR1 MNHEY, CDR2 SVGAGI. CDR3 size: 16 residues. The CDR3 coding sequence is TGTGCCAGCAGTTACTCTGTGCTAGCGGGGTGCTACGAGCAGTACTTC. Its translation is CASSYSVLAGCYEQYF.

The chain combines TRBV10-1 with TRBJ2-7, with 8 bases identical to TRBD2. The germline V gene encodes CDR1 WNHNN and CDR2 SYGVQD (reference sequence). CDR3 length: 14 residues. Trimming took 4 bases from V and 2 from J; bases not matched to a gene: 4. CDR3 in amino acids: CASSGREVTYEQYF. In DNA form, the CDR3 reads TGCGCCAGCAGTGGGCGGGAGGTCACCTACGAGCAGTACTTC.

The chain carries TRBV19 and TRBJ2-7, with TRBD1 matching 8 bases. The CDR3 sequence is 12 residues long. Germline V gene data show CDR1 as LNHDA and CDR2 as SQIVND (reference sequence). V shed 9 bases and J 3 bases; nucleotides not matched to a gene: 4. The CDR3 DNA reads TGTGCCAGCCAAGGACAGGGCTACGAGCAGTACTTC. This codes for CASQGQGYEQYF.

CDR3 loop: CASSSDSQNEQFF. CDR3 nucleotide sequence: TGCGCCAGCAGCTCGGACTCTCAAAATGAGCAGTTCTTC. The genes are TRBV5-1 and TRBJ2-1, with D possibly TRBD2 on 5 matching bases. The CDR3 extends over 13 amino acids. Germline CDR1 reads SGHRS; CDR2 reads YFSETQ. V was cut by 3 bases and J by 7 bases, with 11 bases left in between.

V and J are TRBV10-3 and TRBJ2-7; TRBD2 agrees at 10 bases. Per germline, CDR1 ENHRY and CDR2 SYGVKD. V gave up 7 bases and J gave up 0 bases; unmatched junction bases: 0. There are 13 residues in the CDR3. The CDR3 protein is CAITSGSSYEQYF. CDR3 DNA: TGTGCCATCACTAGCGGGAGCTCCTACGAGCAGTACTTC.

The chain employs TRBV14 and TRBJ2-3, with TRBD2 matching over 10 bases. Germline V gives CDR1 SGHDN, CDR2 FVKESK. CDR3 length equals 16 residues. J was trimmed by 3 bases and V by 4 bases; bases with no gene match: 7. CDR3 loop: CASSLTSGIGTDTQYF. The CDR3 DNA reads as TGTGCCAGCAGCCTAACTAGCGGGATAGGAACAGATACGCAGTATTTT. Variable domain in full (rest from reference TRBV14 and TRBJ2-3): EAGVTQFPSHSVIEKGQTVTLRCDPISGHDNLYWYRRVMGKEIKFLLHFVKESKQDESGMPNNRFLAERTGGTYSTLKVQPAELEDSGVYFCASSLTSGIGTDTQYFGPGTRLTVL.

V and J are TRBV5-1 and TRBJ2-2, with 10 bases lining up with TRBD1. CDR3 length: 17 amino acids. Germline loops: CDR1 SGHRS, CDR2 YFSETQ. The V and J ends lost 1 base and 6 bases, in that order; junction bases with no gene match: 9. The CDR3 protein is CASSLPFDRGRAGELFF. The CDR3 coding sequence is TGCGCCAGCAGCTTGCCGTTTGACAGGGGGCGCGCCGGGGAGCTGTTTTTT.

V is TRBV30 and J is TRBJ2-1; weak D call: TRBD1 (6 bases). Deletions cut 0 bases from V and 9 bases from J, with 12 bases between. The CDR3 loop spans 13 amino acids. Germline CDR1 reads GTSNPN; CDR2 reads SVGIG (reference sequence). The CDR3 is CAWSVGGSIEQFF. The CDR3 nucleotides are TGTGCCTGGAGTGTAGGGGGTAGCATTGAGCAGTTCTTC.

The chain links TRBV28 to TRBJ1-2; 7 nucleotides align to TRBD1. The CDR3 length is 14 residues. V gave up 5 bases and J gave up 8 bases; unmatched junction bases: 11. Germline lookup yields CDR1 MDHEN and CDR2 SYDVKM. The CDR3, as DNA: TGTGCCAGCAGTGTAGGGCAGGGGGGCGGCGGCTACACCTTC. It specifies CASSVGQGGGGYTF.